This T cell receptor beta chain was sequenced during a study of control samples from healthy donors and cancer patients. TCRdb's table, derived via immunoSEQ multiplex PCR, lists solely in-frame clones and lacks some. This sample has about 75,000 clones, with over 65% found just once. V lost 2 bases and J lost 5; bases outside the gene matches: 2. The germline gives CDR1 LGHDT, CDR2 YNNKEL (reference sequence). The CDR3 totals 13 residues. The sequenced sample consisted of blood. The receptor was derived from a man between 45 and 60 years old in good health. The chain employs TRBV3-1 (or the pseudogene TRBV3-2) and TRBJ2-5; 7 bases map to TRBD2. CDR3 loop: CASSQREVETQYF. For the CDR3, the DNA is TGTGCCAGCAGCCAACGGGAGGTGGAGACCCAGTACTTC.